The 29 T cell receptor beta chains below were found in one sample sequenced in a study of T cells in localized non-small cell lung cancer. The data were produced by immunoSEQ multiplex PCR, yet TCRdb's version contains in-frame clones alone and is incomplete. The repertoire holds about 82,000 clones, with around 81% as singletons. The source material was PBMCs, sampled before any cancer treatment. These receptor sequences come from a man aged 35 to 69 with stage II squamous cell lung carcinoma.

The chain carries TRBV7-2 and TRBJ1-1; unclear D gene. CDR1 and CDR2 from the germline V gene are SGHTA and FQGNSA. The CDR3 has 14 residues. The germline V and J ends were trimmed by 5 bases and 7 bases, with 17 bases remaining between them. The CDR3, as DNA: TGTGCCAGCAGCCCCCGGACTTCATGGAATGAAGCTTTCTTT. As protein: CASSPRTSWNEAFF.

The gene calls are TRBV28 and TRBJ2-7, with 10 bases aligning to TRBD2. Germline lookup yields CDR1 MDHEN and CDR2 SYDVKM. The junction had 5 bases not matched to a gene; V was cut back by 2 bases and J by 7 bases. The CDR3 is 14 residues long. CDR3 DNA sequence: TGTGCCAGCAGTTTAGGGTGGGGACTAGCGGAGCAGTACTTC. Translating it yields CASSLGWGLAEQYF.

This chain joins TRBV28 and TRBJ1-2, with 9 nucleotides matching TRBD1. The CDR3 is 14 amino acids. Unmatched junction bases numbered 2, after V lost 2 bases and J lost 4 bases. Germline lookup yields CDR1 MDHEN and CDR2 SYDVKM. In DNA form, the CDR3 reads TGTGCCAGCAGTTTAGGGACAGGGATCTATGGCTACACCTTC. It codes for CASSLGTGIYGYTF.

This clone has only a few counts. V usage is TRBV30 and J usage is TRBJ1-6, with a tentative D call TRBD1 (6 bases). Germline loops: CDR1 GTSNPN, CDR2 SVGIG (reference sequence). Trimming shortened V by 0 bases and J by 9 bases, and 21 bases separated the two germline ends. This CDR3 is built from 17 residues. This CDR3 is CAWSVVLGGQGGSPLHF. The CDR3, as DNA: TGTGCCTGGAGTGTTGTGTTAGGGGGACAAGGGGGTTCACCCCTCCACTTT.

This chain joins TRBV7-6 and TRBJ2-7; TRBD2 aligns across 13 bases. CDR3 length equals 18 residues. Germline-derived CDR1 and CDR2 are SGHVS and FNYEAQ. The V segment lost 4 bases and the J segment 6 bases; nucleotides outside the gene matches: 15. The CDR3 nucleotides read TGTGCCAGCAGCTCCCCCGACGGACTAGCGGGGGATGTTGCCGAGCAGTACTTC. Its protein product is CASSSPDGLAGDVAEQYF.

The chain is built from TRBV7-3 and TRBJ1-1; D unclear. Germline CDR1 SGHTA, CDR2 FQGTGA. The CDR3 has 14 residues. V was trimmed by 1 base and J by 1 base, leaving 7 bases between them. CDR3 amino acids: CASSLNPGNTEAFF. For the CDR3, the DNA is TGTGCCAGCAGCTTAAACCCCGGGAACACTGAAGCTTTCTTT.

This clone occurred a few times. The J gene is TRBJ2-1, the V gene TRBV28; TRBD1 or TRBD2 may be the D gene (5 bases each). The CDR3 is 15 residues long. From germline, CDR1 is MDHEN and CDR2 SYDVKM. V was trimmed by 6 bases and J by 6 bases, leaving 18 bases between them. The CDR3, as DNA: TGTGCCAGCAGCCAAGGGACGTTAAGGCGCAATGAGCAGTTCTTC. This translates into CASSQGTLRRNEQFF.

This clone occurred once. V is TRBV15 and J is TRBJ2-2; 12 bases map to TRBD2. After removal of 5 bases from V and 4 bases from J, the junction contained 5 bases not matched to a gene. The CDR3 sequence is 16 residues long. From germline, CDR1 is LNHNV and CDR2 YYDKDF (reference sequence). CDR3 amino acids: CATSGRTSGTTGELFF. The CDR3 DNA follows: TGTGCCACCAGCGGACGGACTAGCGGGACCACCGGGGAGCTGTTTTTT.

The chain uses TRBV20-1 and TRBJ2-7; the D gene is possibly TRBD2 (7 bases). In germline, CDR1 is DFQATT, CDR2 SNEGSKA (reference sequence). The V and J ends lost 4 bases and 7 bases respectively, with 11 bases between them. The length of the CDR3 is 11 residues. The CDR3 DNA is TGCAGTGCTAAGGGAGGGGGGGAGCAGTACTTC. As protein: CSAKGGGEQYF.

The chain couples TRBV7-9 to TRBJ1-1; D is possibly TRBD1 (5 bases). CDR3 size: 16 residues. Germline values: CDR1 SEHNR, CDR2 FQNEAQ (reference sequence). The V end lost 7 bases, the J end lost 3 bases, and 21 bases lay between the germline ends. The CDR3 sequence: CASTKEGAGKDTEAFF. The CDR3 coding sequence is TGTGCCAGCACAAAAGAGGGCGCAGGGAAGGACACTGAAGCTTTCTTT. The full variable domain, in which reference TRBV7-9 and TRBJ1-1 provide the parts outside the CDR3, is DTGVSQNPRHKITKRGQNVTFRCDPISEHNRLYWYRQTLGQGPEFLTYFQNEAQLEKSRLLSDRFSAERPKGSFSTLEIQRTEQGDSAMYLCASTKEGAGKDTEAFFGQGTRLTVV.

V usage is TRBV18 and J usage is TRBJ1-5; D gene uncertain. The CDR3 runs 14 residues. Germline values: CDR1 KGHSH, CDR2 LQKENI. Trimming stripped 3 bases from V and 1 base from J, with 7 bases between. This CDR3 reads CASSPSGSNQPQHF. The CDR3 region has the DNA TGTGCCAGCTCACCGTCCGGGAGCAATCAGCCCCAGCATTTT.

J is TRBJ1-5 and V is TRBV7-9, with 8 positions matching TRBD1. Germline values: CDR1 SEHNR, CDR2 FQNEAQ (reference sequence). Trimming cost V 1 base and J 5 bases; bases outside gene matches: 10. The CDR3 length is 17 residues. CDR3 sequence reads: CASSLVAGGAWDQPQHF. The CDR3 DNA follows: TGTGCCAGCAGCTTAGTGGCAGGGGGCGCATGGGATCAGCCCCAGCATTTT.

This chain connects TRBV6-6 to TRBJ1-2; D gene ambiguous. Trimming shortened V by 8 bases and J by 8 bases, and 15 bases separated the two germline ends. There are 12 residues in the CDR3. Germline V gene sequence: CDR1 MNHNY, CDR2 SVGAGI (reference sequence). Here the CDR3 DNA reads TGTGCCAGCTCGGCTGGAACGGGGGGCTACACCTTC. It codes for CASSAGTGGYTF.

This clone was found once. The genes are TRBV6-5 and TRBJ2-5, with D maybe TRBD1 (5 bases). Germline assignment: CDR1 MNHEY and CDR2 SVGAGI. Trimming removed 7 bases at V and 2 bases at J, with 14 bases between. The CDR3 is 14 residues long. Here the CDR3 reads CASNPGQAQETQYF. CDR3 sequence (DNA): TGTGCCAGCAACCCAGGACAAGCTCAAGAGACCCAGTACTTC.

The chain recombines TRBV4-3 with TRBJ1-5; D is undetermined. The CDR3 length is 15 residues. Germline V gene data show CDR1 as LGHNA and CDR2 as YSLEER. Deletions cut 7 bases from V and 0 bases from J, with 13 bases between. This chain's CDR3 is CASTPDRYSNQPQHF. CDR3 coding DNA: TGCGCCAGCACCCCGGACCGGTATAGCAATCAGCCCCAGCATTTT.

The J gene is TRBJ2-7, the V gene TRBV4-2; 8 nucleotides agree with TRBD2. CDR1 LGHNA and CDR2 YNFKEQ come from the germline V gene. This CDR3 is 14 amino acids long. J lost 2 bases, V lost 1 base, and 1 base had no gene match. The CDR3 sequence: CASSQGLATYEQYF. For the CDR3, the DNA is TGTGCCAGCAGCCAAGGACTAGCGACCTACGAGCAGTACTTC.

This rearrangement joins TRBV12-5 to TRBJ2-1, with TRBD2 identical over 11 bases. V dropped 3 bases and J dropped 6; count of bases not matched to a gene: 7. The CDR3 sequence is 16 residues long. CDR1 is LGHNT and CDR2 is FRNRAP in the germline V gene. The CDR3 is CASGFSLAGEANEQFF. The CDR3 DNA follows: TGTGCTAGTGGTTTCTCACTAGCGGGGGAGGCCAATGAGCAGTTCTTC.

The chain has TRBV5-4 and TRBJ2-1; the match to TRBD2 covers 7 bases. The ends lost 3 bases at V and 1 base at J; junction bases unmatched: 7. This CDR3 spans 16 amino acids. Germline V lookup: CDR1 SGHNT, CDR2 YYREEE (reference sequence). In DNA form, the CDR3 reads TGTGCCAGCAGCTCCTTCGCGGGAGCATCCTACAATGAGCAGTTCTTC. It is translated as CASSSFAGASYNEQFF.

The V gene is TRBV29-1, the J gene TRBJ2-5, with unresolved D. Germline-derived CDR1 and CDR2 are SQVTM and ANQGSEA. V was trimmed by 7 bases and J by 2 bases, leaving 14 bases between them. The CDR3 has 13 amino acids. The CDR3 protein is CSAEALGQETQYF. In nucleotides, the CDR3 is TGCAGCGCCGAGGCTCTGGGGCAAGAGACCCAGTACTTC.

This clone has a handful of counts. CDR3 nucleotides: TGCGCCAGCAGTCAAGACAAGCAGCGGGGGGTCCCATACAATGAGCAGTTCTTC. Translation gives CASSQDKQRGVPYNEQFF. The chain employs TRBV23-1 and TRBJ2-1; 9 nucleotides line up with TRBD2. TRBV23-1 is known as an ORF, though its function is uncertain. The CDR3 spans 18 residues. With V trimmed by 2 bases and J by 4 bases, 12 bases remained unmatched.

This clone was found once. This chain uses TRBV5-8 with TRBJ1-5, with D uncertain. The ends were cut back, 2 bases at V and 5 bases at J, with 14 bases in the middle. The germline CDR1 and CDR2 sequences are SGHTS and YDEGEE. This CDR3 comprises 15 residues. The CDR3, as DNA: TGTGCCAGCAGCTTACTACGTACAGCTTATCAGCCCCAGCATTTT. It specifies CASSLLRTAYQPQHF.

The chain couples TRBV4-1 to TRBJ1-1, with unresolved D. Germline V gene data show CDR1 as MGHRA and CDR2 as YSYEKL. V dropped 1 base and J dropped 1 base, with 4 bases sitting between them. The CDR3 contains 13 residues. Here the CDR3 DNA reads TGCGCCAGCAGCCAAGGAGAGAACACTGAAGCTTTCTTT. This codes for CASSQGENTEAFF.

The sample holds a few counts of this clone. The rearrangement links TRBV2 to TRBJ1-1, with TRBD1 identical over 8 bases. The J segment lost 1 base and the V segment lost 11 bases, leaving 6 bases of the junction unmatched. The CDR3 extends over 13 amino acids. In germline, CDR1 is SNHLY, CDR2 FYNNEI. The chain's CDR3 is CAGRTGRNTEAFF. CDR3 coding DNA: TGTGCCGGAAGGACAGGGAGGAACACTGAAGCTTTCTTT.

This chain connects TRBV7-6 to TRBJ2-7; a weak D match, TRBD1 (6 bases). Trimming stripped 8 bases from V and 1 base from J, with 15 bases between. This CDR3 spans 14 amino acids. CDR1 is SGHVS and CDR2 is FNYEAQ in the germline V gene. CDR3 DNA: TGTGCCAGCGCGACAGGACCCCTATCCTACGAGCAGTACTTC. It codes for CASATGPLSYEQYF.

In its sample, this clone is medium-sized. The chain links TRBV7-9 to TRBJ2-2; tentatively, D is TRBD1 (6 bases). The CDR3 length is 19 residues. The V gene lost 2 bases and the J gene lost 4 bases, with 23 bases spanning the gap. Germline V gene lookup returns CDR1 SEHNR and CDR2 FQNEAQ (reference sequence). The CDR3 is CASSLQGPGHTGSTGELFF. The DNA of the CDR3 is TGTGCCAGCAGCTTACAAGGGCCCGGTCACACAGGGAGCACCGGGGAGCTGTTTTTT.

This sequence joins TRBV19 and TRBJ1-4; the D gene is possibly TRBD1 (6 bases). In germline, CDR1 is LNHDA, CDR2 SQIVND (reference sequence). This CDR3 is 12 amino acids long. V lost 11 bases, J lost 3 bases, and 10 bases lay in between. Here the CDR3 reads CAAGVANEKLFF. The CDR3 DNA is TGTGCCGCAGGGGTGGCTAATGAAAAACTGTTTTTT.

The J gene is TRBJ1-1, the V gene TRBV7-3, with 7 bases fitting TRBD1. Looked up from germline, CDR1 is SGHTA and CDR2 is FQGTGA. The CDR3 has 13 amino acids. Trimming removed 3 bases from V and 6 bases from J; junction bases left unmatched: 4. In DNA form, the CDR3 reads TGTGCCAGCAGCTTTATGGACAGGTCTGAAGCTTTCTTT. It translates to CASSFMDRSEAFF. Complete variable domain (other parts from reference TRBV7-3 and TRBJ1-1): GAGVSQTPSNKVTEKGKYVELRCDPISGHTALYWYRQSLGQGPEFLIYFQGTGAADDSGLPNDRFFAVRPEGSVSTLKIQRTERGDSAVYLCASSFMDRSEAFFGQGTRLTVV.

The gene calls are TRBV2 and TRBJ1-5; no clear D. From germline, CDR1 is SNHLY and CDR2 FYNNEI. Between the trimmed V and J ends, which lost 0 bases and 4 bases, there was a span of 1 base. The CDR3 loop spans 12 amino acids. Here the CDR3 DNA reads TGTGCCAGCAGTGAAGCTAATCAGCCCCAGCATTTT. Residues: CASSEANQPQHF. The variable domain in full, completed from reference TRBV2 and TRBJ1-5, reads EPEVTQTPSHQVTQMGQEVILRCVPISNHLYFYWYRQILGQKVEFLVSFYNNEISEKSEIFDDQFSVERPDGSNFTLKIRSTKLEDSAMYFCASSEANQPQHFGDGTRLSIL.

The genes are TRBV5-1 and TRBJ1-6; TRBD1 is a possible D gene (5 bases). The CDR3 length is 13 residues. The germline V and J ends were trimmed by 4 bases and 11 bases, with 13 bases remaining between them. CDR1 SGHRS and CDR2 YFSETQ come from the germline V gene. The CDR3 spells CASSGDPRAPLHF. CDR3 in DNA: TGCGCCAGCAGCGGGGACCCCCGGGCACCCCTCCACTTT.